This TCR beta chain came from a study of T cell responses to AZD1222 COVID-19 vaccine. Comments on this clone: The antigen remains unidentified.

Profiling relied on immunoSEQ multiplex PCR, and the TCRdb table lists in-frame clones only, not all of them. This table holds around 53,000 clones, more than 80% found once. Study-level points and caveats: The sample set comprised mostly white British donors with more females, and clonal diversity was possibly underestimated. Among AZD1222 vaccinees, only 5 to 7 were seropositive at baseline. After two AZD1222 doses, spike-specific TCR breadth and depth rose versus day 0. Repertoire sampling happened only post peak T cell response.

This TCR was recovered from an adult in good health. Sequences were derived from peripheral blood, sampled on day 0 of MenACWY control vaccination.

The CDR3 loop is CASSLKQGALKYQETQYF. CDR3 nucleotide sequence: TGTGCCAGCAGCTTGAAACAGGGGGCTCTTAAGTACCAAGAGACCCAGTACTTC. The chain carries TRBV5-4 and TRBJ2-5; 9 bases are a match to TRBD1. There are 18 residues in the CDR3. CDR1 and CDR2 (germline): SGHNT, YYREEE (reference sequence). The ends lost 1 base at V and 0 bases at J; junction bases unmatched: 10.